Listed below are T cell receptor beta chains from one sample, sequenced in a study of long-term antiretroviral therapy in people with HIV. The repertoire was sequenced with immunoSEQ multiplex PCR; TCRdb's copy has only in-frame clones and lacks some. The profile shows under 25,000 clones, approximately 73% of them singletons. The specimen comprised unsorted PBMCs, sampled 0.5 years after starting antiretroviral therapy. Every receptor here comes from a woman aged 40 to 50 with HIV. Each CDR3 is given with its conserved first and last residue. A D gene is named only where the DNA matches it firmly. Where a row states a size, it is once, few, many or the class of an expanded clone; other rows omit it.

TRBD1,once,TRBJ1-2,TRBV4-3,CASSQDLNRGLGYTF,TGCGCCAGCAGCCAAGATTTAAACAGGGGGCTTGGCTACACCTTC
NA,NA,TRBJ2-2,TRBV7-6,CASSLAGARTGELFF,TGTGCCAGCAGCTTAGCGGGAGCGCGCACCGGGGAGCTGTTTTTT
TRBD2,NA,TRBJ2-1,TRBV10-3,CAITPRGAGGDSYNEQFF,TGTGCCATCACCCCCCGTGGAGCGGGGGGTGATTCCTACAATGAGCAGTTCTTC
NA,NA,TRBJ2-5,TRBV29-1,CSVGRDQETQYF,TGCAGCGTTGGCAGGGACCAAGAGACCCAGTACTTC
NA,NA,TRBJ1-1,TRBV7-9,CASGYRAPNTEAFF,TGTGCCAGCGGGTACAGGGCCCCGAACACTGAAGCTTTCTTT
TRBD1,NA,TRBJ1-2,TRBV28,CASSLLQGQGAGYTF,TGTGCCAGCAGTTTGCTACAAGGACAGGGGGCTGGCTACACCTTC
NA,NA,TRBJ1-5,TRBV9,CASGQAYSNQPQHF,TGTGCCAGCGGGCAGGCATATAGCAATCAGCCCCAGCATTTT
TRBD2,NA,TRBJ2-7,TRBV19,CASSISSSRTGEGEQYF,TGTGCCAGTAGTATCTCATCCAGCCGGACGGGGGAGGGCGAGCAGTACTTC
TRBD1,once,TRBJ1-2,TRBV5-1,CASSLGQQGDGYTF,TGCGCCAGCAGCTTGGGGCAACAGGGGGATGGCTACACCTTC
NA,NA,TRBJ1-1,TRBV19,CASGPQGGTEAFF,TGTGCCAGTGGGCCCCAGGGAGGAACTGAAGCTTTCTTT
TRBD1,few,TRBJ1-6,TRBV27,CASGTGYNSPLHF,TGTGCCAGCGGGACAGGTTATAATTCACCCCTCCACTTT
NA,NA,TRBJ1-6,TRBV19,CASSMGVINSPLHF,TGTGCCAGTAGTATGGGGGTGATAAATTCACCCCTCCACTTT
TRBD1,NA,TRBJ1-2,TRBV5-1,CASSLVEGAQRGYTF,TGCGCCAGCAGCTTGGTAGAGGGGGCGCAACGGGGCTACACCTTC
NA,NA,TRBJ2-3,TRBV7-3,CASSLGHTDTQYF,TGTGCCAGCAGCTTAGGGCACACAGATACGCAGTATTTT
TRBD1,NA,TRBJ1-4,TRBV9,CASSVGRQGATNEKLFF,TGTGCCAGCAGCGTAGGACGTCAGGGGGCAACTAATGAAAAACTGTTTTTT
NA,NA,TRBJ2-2,TRBV7-6,CASSLAAGELFF,TGTGCCAGCAGCTTAGCGGCCGGGGAGCTGTTTTTT
NA,NA,TRBJ2-3,TRBV5-6,CASSLFYF,TGTGCCAGCAGCCTTTTTTATTTT
NA,NA,TRBJ2-7,TRBV30,CAWSVARTYEQYF,TGTGCCTGGAGTGTAGCCAGAACCTACGAGCAGTACTTC
NA,NA,TRBJ2-2,TRBV29-1,CSVVGRLTGELFF,TGCAGCGTTGTGGGACGATTGACCGGGGAGCTGTTTTTT
NA,NA,TRBJ1-2,TRBV30,CAWIGGAKYGYTF,TGTGCCTGGATTGGGGGGGCGAAGTATGGCTACACCTTC
NA,NA,TRBJ1-1,TRBV30,CAWITGNTEAFF,TGTGCCTGGATCACTGGGAACACTGAAGCTTTCTTT
TRBD1,few,TRBJ2-7,TRBV18,CASSPGQVYEQYF,TGTGCCAGCTCACCAGGACAGGTCTACGAGCAGTACTTC
NA,once,TRBJ1-2,TRBV5-1,CASSPKTGISYGYTF,TGCGCCAGCAGCCCAAAGACAGGAATAAGCTATGGCTACACCTTC
NA,NA,TRBJ2-5,TRBV29-1,CSVEKETQYF,TGCAGCGTTGAAAAAGAGACCCAGTACTTC
NA,NA,TRBJ1-2,TRBV7-9,CASSPRTDLFYGYTF,TGTGCCAGCAGCCCCCGGACAGATCTCTTCTATGGCTACACCTTC
TRBD2,NA,TRBJ2-2,TRBV30,CAWSLAGGHTGELFF,TGTGCCTGGAGTCTCGCGGGAGGACACACCGGGGAGCTGTTTTTT
NA,NA,TRBJ1-6,TRBV4-1,CASSQVWATSSPLHF,TGCGCCAGCAGCCAAGTATGGGCGACATCTTCACCCCTCCACTTT
NA,NA,TRBJ1-1,TRBV7-5,CARSRQQGARDTEAFF,TGTGCCAGAAGCCGCCAACAGGGGGCGCGGGACACTGAAGCTTTCTTT
TRBD1,NA,TRBJ1-6,TRBV9,CASSVWGQADSPLHF,TGTGCCAGCAGCGTGTGGGGACAGGCAGATTCACCCCTCCACTTT